This T cell receptor (beta chain) was sequenced during a study of human T cells and chemical hapten exposure. CDR1 is SGHRS and CDR2 is YFSETQ in the germline V gene. V lost 0 bases to trimming and J lost 4 bases, with 13 bases between them. The CDR3 is made up of 15 amino acids. One entry per CDR3 protein, called by TCRdb with MiXCR from the RACE reads. The data show 95,000 to 150,000 distinct CDR3 sequences, with about 14% seen just once and around 3% held by the top ten. Overall study results and limits: TCRs at high frequency, those above 1 in 1000, did not change with DPC sensitization. Donors were affected by alopecia, so their immune reaction might vary from that of healthy individuals.

Stated time point: pre-sensitization, week 0. Treatment described: therapeutic diphenylcyclopropenone sensitization with weekly scalp DPC. About this clonotype: As yet, its antigen is unknown.

The J gene is TRBJ1-1, the V gene TRBV5-1; D remains ambiguous. Sequencing was performed on whole blood, taken in connection with sensitization to the hapten diphenylcyclopropenone (DPC). This TCR was sampled from a woman aged 18-29 years with alopecia areata. Some clones in this sample may be carry-over from other donors' samples. DNA of the CDR3: TGCGCCAGCAGCTTGGGGGCCGAGGTGAGCACTGAAGCTTTCTTT. Its translation: CASSLGAEVSTEAFF.